Here is one T cell receptor beta chain with its context. Its matching antigen is unknown. The data were obtained in a study of CD4 T cells in relation to SARS-CoV-2 and coronaviruses. About the study: The restricting HLA molecule for shared crossreactive spike epitopes was mapped.

General observations from the study: Culture-expanded clones reflect memory recall rather than primary priming during culture. Crossreactivity was assessed only for spike protein, not other viral proteins.

Before the COVID-19 pandemic, during about 2011-2019, CD4+ T cells were taken from unexposed donors. Naive and memory CD4+ T cell DNA was deep-sequenced without culture. Clones were read by immunoSEQ multiplex PCR, and TCRdb kept only the in-frame ones, dropping some. The table shows roughly 68,000 clones, with 90% to 95% occurring only once. The ends lost 2 bases at V and 1 base at J; junction bases unmatched: 4. The V gene's germline CDR1 is SNHLY and CDR2 FYNNEI. This CDR3 spans 15 amino acids. Sequenced input: naive CD4+ T cells from PBMCs. Documented subset: naive CD4+ T cells isolated by negative enrichment. This rearrangement joins TRBV2 to TRBJ2-5, with TRBD1 identical over 7 bases. This TCR derives from a human donor in good health. The CDR3 region has the DNA TGTGCCAGCAGTGAAAGACGACAGGGCCAAGAGACCCAGTACTTC. It codes for CASSERRQGQETQYF.